This entry describes one T cell receptor (beta chain). Its antigen is still unknown. CDR3 length: 18 amino acids. TCRdb re-called the 5' RACE reads; every CDR3 protein appears as one record, without DNA. The table lists some 460,000 distinct CDR3 sequences, with 1.4% in the top ten. The sample belongs to a study of T cells expressing NK-cell markers. Study conclusions and caveats: Six donors had dominant NKG2C+ clonotypes that comprised about 1.0-8% of their CD8+ T cells.

V usage is TRBV12-3 or TRBV12-4 and J usage is TRBJ2-6. The source of this sequence is a woman between 50 and 59 years old in good health. The sample consisted of blood T cells: a sorted CD56 or NKG2C T cell subset, CD4+ or CD8+ T cells, or bulk PBMC T cells (not recorded which). The CDR3 protein is CASSLVGWENSGANVLTF.